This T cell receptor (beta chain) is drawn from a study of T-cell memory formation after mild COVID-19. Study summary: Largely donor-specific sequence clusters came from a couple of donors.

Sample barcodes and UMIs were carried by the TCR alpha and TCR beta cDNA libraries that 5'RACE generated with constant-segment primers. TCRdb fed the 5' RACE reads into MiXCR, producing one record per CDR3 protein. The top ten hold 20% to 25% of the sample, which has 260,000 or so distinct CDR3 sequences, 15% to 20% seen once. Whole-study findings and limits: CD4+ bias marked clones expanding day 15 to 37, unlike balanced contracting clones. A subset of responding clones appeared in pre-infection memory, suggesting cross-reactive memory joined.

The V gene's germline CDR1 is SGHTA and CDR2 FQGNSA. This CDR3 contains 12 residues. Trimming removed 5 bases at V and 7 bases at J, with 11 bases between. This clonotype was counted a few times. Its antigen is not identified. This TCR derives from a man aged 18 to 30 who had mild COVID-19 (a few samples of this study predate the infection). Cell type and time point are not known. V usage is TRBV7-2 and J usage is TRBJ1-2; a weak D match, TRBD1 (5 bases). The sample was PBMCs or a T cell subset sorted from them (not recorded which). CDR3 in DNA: TGTGCCAGCAGCGGAACAGGTTTTGGCTACACCTTC. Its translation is CASSGTGFGYTF.